This passage covers 25 T cell receptor beta chains from one sample sequenced in a study of T cells expressing NK-cell markers. TCRdb derives one entry per CDR3 protein from the 5' RACE reads, leaving out DNA. The sample has 550,000 or so distinct CDR3 sequences. The sequencing input was blood T cells: a sorted CD56 or NKG2C T cell subset, CD4+ or CD8+ T cells, or bulk PBMC T cells (not recorded which). Receptors were obtained from a man between 18 and 29 years old in good health.

The rearrangement joins TRBV12-3 or TRBV12-4 to TRBJ2-1; TCRdb names TRBD2, which stays unverified in the absence of DNA. The CDR3 spans 19 residues. CDR3 loop: CASSLGLQSAGPPADEQFF.

V usage is TRBV6-5 and J usage is TRBJ2-1; the D gene TCRdb calls, TRBD1, cannot be checked with no DNA. The CDR3 runs 18 residues. From germline, CDR1 is MNHEY and CDR2 SVGAGI. CDR3 region: CASSSRPPGLSSYNEQFF.

The CDR3 sequence is CASSVVGWALNTGELFF. The V gene is TRBV9, the J gene TRBJ2-2; TCRdb calls TRBD2, which cannot be checked without DNA. The CDR3 length is 17 residues. Germline V gene lookup returns CDR1 SGDLS and CDR2 YYNGEE.

This rearrangement joins TRBV13 to TRBJ2-7; the D call of TRBD1 rests on TCRdb alone, since no DNA is present to check it. Germline assignment: CDR1 PRHDT and CDR2 FYEKMQ (reference sequence). This CDR3 is 11 amino acids long. CDR3 residues: CASSIQGEQYF.

The J gene is TRBJ2-1, the V gene TRBV6-9; TCRdb names TRBD2, which stays unverified in the absence of DNA. This CDR3 has 17 amino acids. In germline, CDR1 is MNHGY, CDR2 SVAAGI. The CDR3 reads CASSFRRRVRGDDEQFF.

The rearrangement joins TRBV20-1 to TRBJ2-1; the TCRdb call, TRBD2, lacks DNA for checking. Germline loops: CDR1 DFQATT, CDR2 SNEGSKA (reference sequence). This CDR3 spans 13 amino acids. The CDR3 region is CSASLAGSFEQFF.

The chain combines TRBV20-1 with TRBJ2-7; the TRBD1 assignment by TCRdb is unverifiable without DNA. Germline CDR1 reads DFQATT; CDR2 reads SNEGSKA (reference sequence). This CDR3 spans 12 amino acids. Here the CDR3 reads CSASPQTYEQYF.

The V and J genes are TRBV20-1 and TRBJ2-2; the D gene TCRdb calls, TRBD1, cannot be checked with no DNA. The CDR3 sequence is 16 residues long. Germline V gene lookup returns CDR1 DFQATT and CDR2 SNEGSKA (reference sequence). The CDR3 here is CSARGQRRLNTGELFF.

The V gene is TRBV12-3 or TRBV12-4, the J gene TRBJ2-5; TCRdb calls TRBD1, which cannot be checked without DNA. The CDR3 is 14 amino acids. The CDR3: CASRGSGGGETQYF.

CDR3 amino acids: CASSLQAGGPSETQYF. This chain links TRBV7-2 with TRBJ2-5; TCRdb outputs TRBD2, but without DNA this stays unchecked. There are 16 residues in the CDR3. Germline CDR1 is SGHTA and CDR2 is FQGNSA.

This chain uses TRBV5-1 with TRBJ2-5. Germline-derived CDR1 and CDR2 are SGHRS and YFSETQ. This CDR3 has 14 amino acids. This CDR3 is CASSLSLTSETQYF.

The chain has TRBV5-1 and TRBJ2-7; TCRdb's assignment of TRBD2 cannot be checked, as there is no DNA. The CDR3 extends over 15 amino acids. CDR1 is SGHRS, CDR2 YFSETQ, per germline. The CDR3 protein is CASRPTGGSSYEQYF.

The chain has TRBV6-1 and TRBJ1-2; with no DNA, the TCRdb D assignment of TRBD1 cannot be verified. Per germline, CDR1 MNHNS and CDR2 SASEGT. CDR3 length: 13 residues. CDR3 in amino acids: CASRNRVNYGYTF.

The V and J genes are TRBV27 and TRBJ2-2. Germline-derived CDR1 and CDR2 are MNHEY and SMNVEV (reference sequence). This CDR3 is built from 13 residues. CDR3 loop: CASSLFITGELFF.

The chain is built from TRBV6-5 and TRBJ1-1. This CDR3 has 15 amino acids. Per the germline V gene, CDR1 is MNHEY and CDR2 is SVGAGI. The CDR3 sequence is CASSTPGASNTEAFF.

The chain employs TRBV9 and TRBJ2-1; TCRdb's D call of TRBD1 is untestable without DNA. The germline V gene has CDR1 SGDLS and CDR2 YYNGEE. The CDR3 totals 14 residues. The CDR3 sequence: CASSVDNSRGEQFF.

The chain joins TRBV27 to TRBJ1-1; lacking DNA, the TRBD1 call made by TCRdb goes unchecked. CDR3 length equals 15 residues. Germline CDR1 is MNHEY and CDR2 is SMNVEV (reference sequence). The CDR3 sequence is CASSLRGGLITEAFF.

The rearrangement links TRBV12-1 to TRBJ2-3. TRBV12-1 represents a pseudogene. The CDR3 is 15 residues long. Here the CDR3 reads CASSFHLTSTDTQYF.

This rearrangement joins TRBV6-5 to TRBJ2-1; TCRdb returns TRBD1, unconfirmable since there is no DNA. The CDR3 totals 16 residues. From germline, CDR1 is MNHEY and CDR2 SVGAGI. CDR3 in amino acids: CASSYEDRGGYNEQFF.

The gene calls are TRBV3-1 and TRBJ2-3; TCRdb designates TRBD1, a call that cannot be tested without DNA. The germline V gene encodes CDR1 LGHDT and CDR2 YNNKEL (reference sequence). The CDR3 is made up of 15 amino acids. This CDR3 is CASRPQGSSADTQYF.

V and J are TRBV18 and TRBJ2-1; TCRdb gives TRBD1 as the D gene, but with no DNA this cannot be confirmed. This CDR3 region has 15 residues. In germline, CDR1 is KGHSH, CDR2 LQKENI. The CDR3 spells CASAPGQGSYNEQFF.

This chain's CDR3 is CSVGTGAWDEQFF. This chain connects TRBV29-1 to TRBJ2-1; there is no DNA to check the TCRdb D call of TRBD1. Germline V lookup: CDR1 SQVTM, CDR2 ANQGSEA. This CDR3 is built from 13 residues.

This sequence joins TRBV4-1 and TRBJ1-5. The CDR3 loop spans 16 amino acids. CDR1 MGHRA and CDR2 YSYEKL come from the germline V gene. The CDR3 sequence: CASKVSALYSNQPQHF.

The chain couples TRBV7-9 to TRBJ1-1; the TRBD1 assignment by TCRdb is unverifiable without DNA. Germline-derived CDR1 and CDR2 are SEHNR and FQNEAQ (reference sequence). The length of the CDR3 is 13 residues. CDR3: CASSPFVGQEAFF.

The V gene is TRBV7-9, the J gene TRBJ2-1; TCRdb outputs TRBD1, but without DNA this stays unchecked. Germline V gene lookup returns CDR1 SEHNR and CDR2 FQNEAQ (reference sequence). This CDR3 spans 16 amino acids. CDR3 residues: CASSSGEGVQRDEQFF.